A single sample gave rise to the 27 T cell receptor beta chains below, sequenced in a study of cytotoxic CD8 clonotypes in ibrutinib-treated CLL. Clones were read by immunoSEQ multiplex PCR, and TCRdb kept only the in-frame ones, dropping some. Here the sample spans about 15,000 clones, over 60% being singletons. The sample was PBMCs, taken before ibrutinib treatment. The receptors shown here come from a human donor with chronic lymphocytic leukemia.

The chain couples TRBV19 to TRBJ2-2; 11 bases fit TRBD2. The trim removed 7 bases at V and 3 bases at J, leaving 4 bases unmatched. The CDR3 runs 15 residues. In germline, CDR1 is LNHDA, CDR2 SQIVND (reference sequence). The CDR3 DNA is TGTGCCAGTACCCCACTAGCGGGGGACACCGGGGAGCTGTTTTTT. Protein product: CASTPLAGDTGELFF. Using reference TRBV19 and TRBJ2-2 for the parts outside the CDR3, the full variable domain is DGGITQSPKYLFRKEGQNVTLSCEQNLNHDAMYWYRQDPGQGLRLIYYSQIVNDFQKGDIAEGYSVSREKKESFPLTVTSAQKNPTAFYLCASTPLAGDTGELFFGEGSRLTVL.

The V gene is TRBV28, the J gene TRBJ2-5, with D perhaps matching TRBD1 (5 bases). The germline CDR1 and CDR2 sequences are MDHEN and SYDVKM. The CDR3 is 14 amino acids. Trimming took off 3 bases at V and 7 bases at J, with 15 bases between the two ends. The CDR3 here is CASSFGRVVGTQYF. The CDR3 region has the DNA TGTGCCAGCAGTTTTGGCAGGGTGGTTGGGACCCAGTACTTC.

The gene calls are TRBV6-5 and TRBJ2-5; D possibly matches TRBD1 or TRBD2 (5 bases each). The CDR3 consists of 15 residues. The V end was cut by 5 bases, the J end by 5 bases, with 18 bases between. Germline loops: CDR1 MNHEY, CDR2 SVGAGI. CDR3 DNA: TGTGCCAGCAGTCCGCAGGGCGCGCGGGCGGAGACCCAGTACTTC. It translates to CASSPQGARAETQYF.

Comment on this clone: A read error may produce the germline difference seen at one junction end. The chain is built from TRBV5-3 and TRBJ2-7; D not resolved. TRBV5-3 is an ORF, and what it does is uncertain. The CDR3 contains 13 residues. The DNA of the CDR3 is TGCGCCAGCAATCCCCAGGATGCCTACGAGCAGTACTTC. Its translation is CASNPQDAYEQYF.

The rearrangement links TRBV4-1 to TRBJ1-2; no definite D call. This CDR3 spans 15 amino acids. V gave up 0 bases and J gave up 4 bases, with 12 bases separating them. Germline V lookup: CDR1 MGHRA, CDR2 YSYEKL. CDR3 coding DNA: TGCGCCAGCAGCCAAGAAGCCAGCGCCTTCTATGGCTACACCTTC. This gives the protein CASSQEASAFYGYTF.

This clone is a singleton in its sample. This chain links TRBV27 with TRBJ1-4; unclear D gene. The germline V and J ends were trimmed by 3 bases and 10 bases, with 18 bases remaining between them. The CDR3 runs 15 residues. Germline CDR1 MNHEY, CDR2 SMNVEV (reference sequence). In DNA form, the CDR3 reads TGTGCCAGCAGTTTCCTGCCGTCTTGGGAGGGAAAACTGTTTTTT. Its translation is CASSFLPSWEGKLFF.

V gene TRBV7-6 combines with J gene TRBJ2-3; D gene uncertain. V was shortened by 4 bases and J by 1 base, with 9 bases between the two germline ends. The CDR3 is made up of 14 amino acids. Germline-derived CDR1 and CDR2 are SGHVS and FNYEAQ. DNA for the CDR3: TGTGCCAGCAGCTCTCCGGACCGCACAGATACGCAGTATTTT. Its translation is CASSSPDRTDTQYF.

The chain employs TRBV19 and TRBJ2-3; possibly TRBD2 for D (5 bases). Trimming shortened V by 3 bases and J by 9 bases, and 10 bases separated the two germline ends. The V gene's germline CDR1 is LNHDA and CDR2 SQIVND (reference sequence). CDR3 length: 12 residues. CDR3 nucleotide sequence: TGTGCCAGTAGTATGGGGAGCTACACGCAGTATTTT. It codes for CASSMGSYTQYF.

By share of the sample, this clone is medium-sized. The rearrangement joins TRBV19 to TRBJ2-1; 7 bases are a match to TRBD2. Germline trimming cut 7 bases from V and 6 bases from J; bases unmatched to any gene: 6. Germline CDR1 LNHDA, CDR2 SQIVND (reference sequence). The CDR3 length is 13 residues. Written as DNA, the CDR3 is TGTGCCAGTACTGCCGGGGGGATCAATGAGCAGTTCTTC. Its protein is CASTAGGINEQFF.

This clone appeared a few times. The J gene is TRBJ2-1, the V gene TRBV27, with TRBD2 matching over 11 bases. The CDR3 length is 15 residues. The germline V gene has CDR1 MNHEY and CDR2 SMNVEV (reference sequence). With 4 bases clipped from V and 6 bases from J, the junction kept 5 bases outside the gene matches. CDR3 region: CASSSYSGRANEQFF. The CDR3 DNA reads TGTGCCAGCAGTTCTTATAGCGGGAGGGCCAATGAGCAGTTCTTC.

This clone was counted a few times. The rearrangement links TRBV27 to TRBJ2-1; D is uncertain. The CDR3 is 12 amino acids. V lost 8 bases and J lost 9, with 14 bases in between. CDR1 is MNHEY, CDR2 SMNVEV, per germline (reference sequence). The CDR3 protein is CASGPYVFEQFF. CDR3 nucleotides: TGTGCCAGCGGTCCTTACGTTTTTGAGCAGTTCTTC.

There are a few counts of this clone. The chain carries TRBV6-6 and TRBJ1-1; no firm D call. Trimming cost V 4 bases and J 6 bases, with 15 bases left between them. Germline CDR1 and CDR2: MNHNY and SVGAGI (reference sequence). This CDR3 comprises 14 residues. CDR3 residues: CASSLESVLAEAFF. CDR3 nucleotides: TGTGCCAGCAGTTTAGAGAGTGTCTTGGCTGAAGCTTTCTTT.

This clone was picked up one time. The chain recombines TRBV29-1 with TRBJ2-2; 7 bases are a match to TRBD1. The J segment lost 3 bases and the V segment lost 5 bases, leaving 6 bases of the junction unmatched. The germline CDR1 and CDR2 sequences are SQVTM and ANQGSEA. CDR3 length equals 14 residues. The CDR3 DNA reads TGCAGCGTTTATGGGACAGCGGACACCGGGGAGCTGTTTTTT. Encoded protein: CSVYGTADTGELFF.

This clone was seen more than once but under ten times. The CDR3 is CASSAVLAGGLYEQYV. Written as DNA, the CDR3 is TGTGCCAGCAGTGCCGTTCTAGCGGGGGGCCTCTACGAGCAGTACGTC. The V gene is TRBV28, the J gene TRBJ2-7; the match to TRBD2 covers 11 bases. The V gene's germline CDR1 is MDHEN and CDR2 SYDVKM. V lost 5 bases, J lost 3 bases, and 9 bases stayed unmatched. CDR3 length equals 16 residues.

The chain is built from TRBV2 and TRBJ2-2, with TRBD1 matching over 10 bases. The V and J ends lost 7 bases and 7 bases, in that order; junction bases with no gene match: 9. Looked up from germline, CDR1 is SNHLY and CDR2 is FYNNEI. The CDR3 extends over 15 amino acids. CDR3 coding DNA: TGTGCCAGCACAACGGGACAGGGGAAAATCGGGGAGCTGTTTTTT. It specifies CASTTGQGKIGELFF.

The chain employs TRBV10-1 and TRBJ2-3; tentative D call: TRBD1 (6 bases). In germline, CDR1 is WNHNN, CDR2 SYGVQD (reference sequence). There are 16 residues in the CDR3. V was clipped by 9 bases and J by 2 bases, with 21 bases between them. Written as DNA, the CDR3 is TGCGCCAGATTTCCAGGGCAAGGGGGTTTCACAGATACGCAGTATTTT. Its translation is CARFPGQGGFTDTQYF.

The CDR3 loop is CASSLDSGGYTDTQYF. CDR3 sequence (DNA): TGCGCCAGCAGCTTGGATAGCGGGGGGTACACAGATACGCAGTATTTT. V gene TRBV5-1 combines with J gene TRBJ2-3, with 10 bases matching TRBD2. In germline, CDR1 is SGHRS, CDR2 YFSETQ. With 0 bases clipped from V and 2 bases from J, the junction kept 3 bases outside the gene matches. This CDR3 has 16 residues. The full variable domain, completed using reference TRBV5-1 and TRBJ2-3, is KAGVTQTPRYLIKTRGQQVTLSCSPISGHRSVSWYQQTPGQGLQFLFEYFSETQRNKGNFPGRFSGRQFSNSRSEMNVSTLELGDSALYLCASSLDSGGYTDTQYFGPGTRLTVL.

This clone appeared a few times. In nucleotides, the CDR3 is TGTGCCAGCAACGGGGGGGACACAGATACGCAGTATTTT. It is translated as CASNGGDTDTQYF. The chain uses TRBV28 and TRBJ2-3; 8 bases match TRBD2. The germline V gene has CDR1 MDHEN and CDR2 SYDVKM. After removal of 7 bases from V and 2 bases from J, the junction contained 2 bases not matched to a gene. The length of the CDR3 is 13 residues.

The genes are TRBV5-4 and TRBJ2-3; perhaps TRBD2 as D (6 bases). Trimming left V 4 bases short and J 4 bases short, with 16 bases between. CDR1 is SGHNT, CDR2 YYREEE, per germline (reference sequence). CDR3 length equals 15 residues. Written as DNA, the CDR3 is TGTGCCAGCAGCCGGGGCGGGGCGGGGTCAGATACGCAGTATTTT. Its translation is CASSRGGAGSDTQYF. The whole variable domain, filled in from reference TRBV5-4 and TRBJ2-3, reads ETGVTQSPTHLIKTRGQQVTLRCSSQSGHNTVSWYQQALGQGPQFIFQYYREEENGRGNFPPRFSGLQFPNYSSELNVNALELDDSALYLCASSRGGAGSDTQYFGPGTRLTVL.

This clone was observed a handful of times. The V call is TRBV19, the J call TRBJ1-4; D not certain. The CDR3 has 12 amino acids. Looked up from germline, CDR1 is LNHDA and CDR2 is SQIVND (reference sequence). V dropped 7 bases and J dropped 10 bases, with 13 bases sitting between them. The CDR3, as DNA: TGTGCCAGTAATTCCGGACGCGCAAAACTGTTTTTT. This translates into CASNSGRAKLFF.

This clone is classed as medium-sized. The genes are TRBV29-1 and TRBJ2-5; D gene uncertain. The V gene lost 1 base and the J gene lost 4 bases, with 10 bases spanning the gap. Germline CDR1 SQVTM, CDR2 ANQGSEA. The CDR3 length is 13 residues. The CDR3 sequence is CSVEAFRLETQYF. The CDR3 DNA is TGCAGCGTTGAAGCCTTCAGGCTAGAGACCCAGTACTTC.

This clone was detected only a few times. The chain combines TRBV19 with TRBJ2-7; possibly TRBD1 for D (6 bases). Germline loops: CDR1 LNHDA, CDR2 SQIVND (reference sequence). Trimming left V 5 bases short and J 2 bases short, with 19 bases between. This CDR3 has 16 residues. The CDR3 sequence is CASSRAGAELTYEQYF. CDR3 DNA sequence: TGTGCCAGTAGTCGGGCAGGGGCTGAATTGACCTACGAGCAGTACTTC.

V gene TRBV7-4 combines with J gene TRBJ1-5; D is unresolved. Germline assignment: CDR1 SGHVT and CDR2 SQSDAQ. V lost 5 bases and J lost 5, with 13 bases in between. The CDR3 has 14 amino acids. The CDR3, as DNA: TGTGCCAGCAGCCCGTACCGCGTTGATCAGCCCCAGCATTTT. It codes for CASSPYRVDQPQHF.

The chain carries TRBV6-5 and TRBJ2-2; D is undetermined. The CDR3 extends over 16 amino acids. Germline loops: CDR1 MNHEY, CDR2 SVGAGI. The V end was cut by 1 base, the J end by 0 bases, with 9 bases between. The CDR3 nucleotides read TGTGCCAGCAGTTACTTTTCCCTCGCGAACACCGGGGAGCTGTTTTTT. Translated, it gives CASSYFSLANTGELFF.

The CDR3 bases are TGTGCCACGGCCAGGGAACACGAGCAGTACTTC. It translates to CATAREHEQYF. This chain connects TRBV6-5 to TRBJ2-7; possible D gene TRBD1, 5 bases. Germline lookup yields CDR1 MNHEY and CDR2 SVGAGI. CDR3 length equals 11 residues. V gave up 10 bases and J gave up 5 bases, with 12 bases separating them.

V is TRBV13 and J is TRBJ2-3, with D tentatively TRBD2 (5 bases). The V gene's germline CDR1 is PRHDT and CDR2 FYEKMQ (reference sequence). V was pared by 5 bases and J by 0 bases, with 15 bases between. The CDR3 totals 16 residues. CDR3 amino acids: CASSPRTAYSTDTQYF. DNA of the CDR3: TGTGCCAGCAGCCCCCGGACTGCCTATAGCACAGATACGCAGTATTTT.

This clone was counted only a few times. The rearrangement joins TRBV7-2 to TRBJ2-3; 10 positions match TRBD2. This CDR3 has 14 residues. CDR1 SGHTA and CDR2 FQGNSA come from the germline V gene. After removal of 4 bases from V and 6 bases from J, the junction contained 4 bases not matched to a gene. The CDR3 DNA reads TGTGCCAGCAGCTGGTATAGCGGGAGGGATACGCAGTATTTT. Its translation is CASSWYSGRDTQYF. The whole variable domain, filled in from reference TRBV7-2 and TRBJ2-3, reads GAGVSQSPSNKVTEKGKDVELRCDPISGHTALYWYRQSLGQGLEFLIYFQGNSAPDKSGLPSDRFSAERTGGSVSTLTIQRTQQEDSAVYLCASSWYSGRDTQYFGPGTRLTVL.